This TCR beta chain was found in a study of Graves' ophthalmopathy and Graves' hyperthyroidism. The sequenced template was RNA, covering the TCR beta CDR3 region. The workflow started with a first-round RT-PCR run with HTBI primers and then moved on to a second-round multiplex PCR. From the multiplex PCR reads, TCRdb called clonotypes with MiXCR, one entry per CDR3 protein. This sample has hundreds of thousands of distinct CDR3 sequences; over 20% occur once, and the top ten carry approximately 3%. CDR1 is SGHRS and CDR2 is YFSETQ in the germline V gene. The V gene end was trimmed by 4 bases and the J gene end by 8 bases; junction bases not matched to a gene: 11. The CDR3 has 14 residues. Recruitment covered hyperthyroidism patients aged 18 to 65 whose new diagnosis was of under 2 months' duration. None of the included patients had other autoimmune diseases, uncontrolled infections, pregnancy or lactation, as these led to exclusion. Diagnosis relied on clinical symptoms, serum thyroxine, TRAb, thyroid ultrasound and orbital computed tomography.

This clonotype came up many times. The chain couples TRBV5-1 to TRBJ2-7, with 8 bases matching TRBD2. Specimen: peripheral blood. The receptor's source is a young woman with stable Graves' hyperthyroidism. For the CDR3, the DNA is TGCGCCAGCAGCCCCCTCGGGAGGGACCGAAAGCAGTACTTC. This gives the protein CASSPLGRDRKQYF.